This T cell receptor (beta chain) was captured by sequencing in a study of shared clonotypes between healthy human individuals. In the original workflow: Filtering differed because ImmunoSEQ produced junction-only sequences that carried no quality scores. Sequencing used immunoSEQ multiplex PCR; TCRdb keeps in-frame clones, though not all of them. V, J and clone size are taken as reported in that table, and D and trimming were inferred from the DNA itself. There are 1,500,000 or so clones in the sample; 97% to 99% occur only once, and 0.36% lies in the top ten. This CDR3 comprises 14 residues. Germline CDR1 SGHNT, CDR2 YYREEE (reference sequence). Study conclusions and caveats: Generally, naive subsets came out with larger estimated richness than memory subsets.

Note on this clone: Its specificity is unknown. Compared with germline, one end of the junction differs, possibly owing to a read error.

The source is a man aged 25-45 years in good health. Sequencing used naive CD4+ T cells sorted from blood. The subset denotes: CD45RA+ positively selected. The rearrangement uses TRBV5-4 and TRBJ2-5, with 13 positions matching TRBD2. In DNA form, the CDR3 reads TGTGCCAGCAGCATCGGACTAGCGGGAGCTTCATTGGACTTC. The encoded protein is CASSIGLAGASLDF.